What follows are 16 T cell receptor beta chains derived from one specimen sequenced in a study of shared clonotypes between healthy human individuals. Sequencing used immunoSEQ multiplex PCR; TCRdb keeps in-frame clones, though not all of them. The sample holds around 180,000 clones, roughly 93% seen once. Material: naive CD4+ T cells sorted from blood. Subset indicated: CD45RA+ positively selected. The origin of the receptors is a woman under 40 in good health.

V gene TRBV7-9 combines with J gene TRBJ2-7; 8 nucleotides line up with TRBD2. Germline V lookup: CDR1 SEHNR, CDR2 FQNEAQ (reference sequence). This CDR3 is 15 amino acids long. V lost 8 bases to trimming and J lost 2 bases; unmatched junction nucleotides: 11. This chain's CDR3 is CASGPGGGRTYEQYF. The CDR3 coding sequence is TGTGCCAGCGGACCCGGGGGGGGTCGGACCTACGAGCAGTACTTC.

The CDR3 loop reads CASSGSGNMKQYF. CDR3 bases: TGTGCCAGCTCCGGGAGCGGGAATATGAAGCAGTACTTC. V usage is TRBV7-3 and J usage is TRBJ2-7; 7 bases fit TRBD2. The germline V gene encodes CDR1 SGHTA and CDR2 FQGTGA. This CDR3 is 13 amino acids long. The J segment lost 8 bases and the V segment lost 8 bases, leaving 12 bases of the junction unmatched.

The chain combines TRBV7-9 with TRBJ2-5, with D uncertain. The DNA end is more similar to TRBJ2-7, so the J call may be wrong. Germline V CDR1 and CDR2: SEHNR, FQNEAQ (reference sequence). The CDR3 runs 14 residues. CDR3 sequence: CASSFSAELGEQYF. CDR3 nucleotide sequence: TGTGCCAGCAGCTTTTCGGCAGAGTTGGGCGAGCAGTACTTC.

This clone was observed once. The chain recombines TRBV4-1 with TRBJ2-3; D remains unclear. CDR1 and CDR2 from the germline V gene are MGHRA and YSYEKL. The CDR3 length is 17 residues. The V gene lost 2 bases and the J gene lost 2 bases, with 17 bases spanning the gap. The CDR3 coding sequence is TGCGCCAGCAGCCAACCCCAGGCGAGCGTGACCACAGATACGCAGTATTTT. Protein: CASSQPQASVTTDTQYF.

In this sample, this clone turned up once. J is TRBJ2-7 and V is TRBV7-2; perhaps TRBD2 as D (6 bases). V lost 1 base and J 3 bases, leaving 13 bases between the germline ends. Per germline, CDR1 SGHTA and CDR2 FQGNSA. CDR3 size: 15 residues. The CDR3 DNA follows: TGTGCCAGCAGCTTAGATGGGGCGGGGCACTACGAGCAGTACTTC. It is translated as CASSLDGAGHYEQYF. Full variable domain (rest looked up from reference TRBV7-2 and TRBJ2-7): GAGVSQSPSNKVTEKGKDVELRCDPISGHTALYWYRQSLGQGLEFLIYFQGNSAPDKSGLPSDRFSAERTGGSVSTLTIQRTQQEDSAVYLCASSLDGAGHYEQYFGPGTRLTVT.

The chain couples TRBV15 to TRBJ1-1; D not resolved. The CDR3 consists of 17 residues. V lost 0 bases, J lost 5 bases, and 19 bases lay in between. Germline V gene sequence: CDR1 LNHNV, CDR2 YYDKDF (reference sequence). As DNA, the CDR3 is TGTGCCACCAGCAGAGATATTACCGGGGTCCTAGGTACTGAAGCTTTCTTT. Translating gives CATSRDITGVLGTEAFF.

The chain couples TRBV11-2 to TRBJ2-1, with a possible D match to TRBD2 (7 bases). Trimming took 5 bases from V and 5 from J, leaving 19 bases between them. The germline CDR1 and CDR2 sequences are SGHAT and FQNNGV. CDR3 size: 16 residues. CDR3 residues: CASSPLQGRAHNEQFF. The CDR3 nucleotides read TGTGCCAGCAGCCCCCTCCAGGGGAGGGCCCACAATGAGCAGTTCTTC.

The chain uses TRBV28 and TRBJ1-5; 8 bases fit TRBD1. Per the germline V gene, CDR1 is MDHEN and CDR2 is SYDVKM. The J segment lost 9 bases and the V segment lost 4 bases, leaving 8 bases of the junction unmatched. The CDR3 totals 14 residues. The CDR3 DNA reads as TGTGCCAGCAGTTCCAGACAGGGGATGCGGCCCCAGCATTTT. It encodes CASSSRQGMRPQHF.

The chain uses TRBV7-3 and TRBJ1-1; TRBD1 aligns across 9 bases. Germline assignment: CDR1 SGHTA and CDR2 FQGTGA. The V gene end was trimmed by 6 bases and the J gene end by 8 bases; junction bases not matched to a gene: 4. This CDR3 has 12 residues. Here the CDR3 reads CASSSTGGEAFF. DNA for the CDR3: TGTGCCAGCAGTTCTACAGGGGGCGAAGCTTTCTTT.

The rearrangement joins TRBV5-1 to TRBJ2-6; D perhaps matches TRBD2 (6 bases). The germline V gene has CDR1 SGHRS and CDR2 YFSETQ. The CDR3 runs to 16 residues. The V and J ends lost 4 bases and 3 bases respectively, with 14 bases between them. The CDR3 reads CASSPFTGDGANVLTF. The CDR3 region has the DNA TGCGCCAGCAGCCCCTTCACGGGGGATGGGGCCAACGTCCTGACTTTC.

V usage is TRBV5-1 and J usage is TRBJ2-3; 7 bases are a match to TRBD1. CDR3 length: 14 amino acids. Germline CDR1 reads SGHRS; CDR2 reads YFSETQ. Trimming removed 3 bases from V and 2 bases from J; junction bases left unmatched: 3. The CDR3 nucleotides read TGCGCCAGCAGCTCAGGACAGGACACAGATACGCAGTATTTT. Translation gives CASSSGQDTDTQYF. The whole variable domain, remainder taken from reference TRBV5-1 and TRBJ2-3, is KAGVTQTPRYLIKTRGQQVTLSCSPISGHRSVSWYQQTPGQGLQFLFEYFSETQRNKGNFPGRFSGRQFSNSRSEMNVSTLELGDSALYLCASSSGQDTDTQYFGPGTRLTVL.

This chain uses TRBV6-4 with TRBJ2-7; TRBD2 is a possible D gene (6 bases). The CDR3 covers 13 residues. CDR1 is MRHNA and CDR2 is SNTAGT in the germline V gene. Trimming removed 6 bases at V and 0 bases at J, with 9 bases between. The CDR3 sequence: CASRRGHSYEQYF. The CDR3 DNA is TGTGCCAGCAGGCGGGGTCACTCCTACGAGCAGTACTTC.

V is TRBV27 and J is TRBJ1-2; 9 nucleotides line up with TRBD1. The CDR3 contains 14 residues. Unmatched junction bases numbered 4, after V lost 5 bases and J lost 3 bases. CDR1 and CDR2 (germline): MNHEY, SMNVEV (reference sequence). CDR3 coding DNA: TGTGCCAGCAGTCAGGGACAGGGACACTATGGCTACACCTTC. Amino acids: CASSQGQGHYGYTF.

CDR3 bases: TGCGCCAGCAGCCCAAGGACAGGGGGCTCTCACGAGCAGTACTTC. This gives the protein CASSPRTGGSHEQYF. The chain couples TRBV5-1 to TRBJ2-7, with TRBD1 matching over 11 bases. The V gene end was trimmed by 4 bases and the J gene end by 5 bases; junction bases not matched to a gene: 8. CDR3 length: 15 amino acids. The germline gives CDR1 SGHRS, CDR2 YFSETQ.

About this clone itself: The same CDR3 also results from other DNA sequences found in this sample. CDR3 sequence reads: CASSLRRNEQFF. Written as DNA, the CDR3 is TGTGCCAGCAGTTTACGGCGTAATGAGCAGTTCTTC. J is TRBJ2-1 and V is TRBV28; D is uncertain. CDR3 length: 12 amino acids. From germline, CDR1 is MDHEN and CDR2 SYDVKM. V was pared by 2 bases and J by 7 bases, with 6 bases between.

This chain uses TRBV5-1 with TRBJ2-5; perhaps D is TRBD1 or TRBD2 (5 bases each). The last part of the DNA fits TRBJ2-7 better; the J call may be wrong. Per germline, CDR1 SGHRS and CDR2 YFSETQ. The CDR3 is 15 amino acids. CDR3 DNA sequence: TGCGCCAGCAGCACATCACTGGGACCAACCTACGAGCAGTACTTC. This sequence encodes CASSTSLGPTYEQYF.